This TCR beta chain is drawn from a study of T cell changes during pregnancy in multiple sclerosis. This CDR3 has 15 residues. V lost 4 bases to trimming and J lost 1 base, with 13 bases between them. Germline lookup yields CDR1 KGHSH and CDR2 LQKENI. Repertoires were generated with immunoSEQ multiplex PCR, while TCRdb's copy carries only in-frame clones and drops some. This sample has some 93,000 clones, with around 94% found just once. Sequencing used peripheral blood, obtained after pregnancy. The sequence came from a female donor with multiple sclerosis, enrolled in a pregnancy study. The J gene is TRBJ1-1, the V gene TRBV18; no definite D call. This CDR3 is CASSLTDEANTEAFF. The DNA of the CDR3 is TGTGCCAGCTCACTAACCGACGAGGCGAACACTGAAGCTTTCTTT.